Listed here are 20 T cell receptor beta chains from one sample, sequenced in a study of blood T cell repertoires in COVID-19. Method: immunoSEQ multiplex PCR; TCRdb's copy keeps in-frame clones and lacks some. The sample consists of 350,000 to 450,000 clones, roughly 87% of them appearing once. The sample consisted of PBMCs or T cells enriched from blood (not recorded which). The receptor set was obtained from a woman between 50 and 59 years old who had recovered from COVID-19.

This rearrangement joins TRBV6-4 to TRBJ2-3; TRBD2 agrees at 9 bases. The CDR3 contains 17 residues. The ends lost 2 bases at V and 9 bases at J; junction bases unmatched: 15. The germline V gene has CDR1 MRHNA and CDR2 SNTAGT. The CDR3 region has the DNA TGTGCCAGCAGTGACATCGGTAGCGGGGGCCCCCGAGTCACGCAGTATTTT. Its protein product is CASSDIGSGGPRVTQYF.

The V call is TRBV11-3, the J call TRBJ2-4; TRBD1 matches at 7 bases. Germline-derived CDR1 and CDR2 are SGHNT and YENEEA. This CDR3 spans 12 amino acids. V lost 8 bases, J lost 14 bases, and 12 bases stayed unmatched. CDR3 bases: TGTGCCAGCGCCGCCGGGACAGCCGCTGAGTACTTC. This encodes CASAAGTAAEYF.

The chain employs TRBV5-6 and TRBJ1-2; unclear D gene. V was clipped by 4 bases and J by 0 bases, with 22 bases between them. This CDR3 contains 18 residues. The germline CDR1 and CDR2 sequences are SGHDT and YYEEEE. The CDR3 is CASSERGQELLPNYGYTF. The DNA for the CDR3 is TGTGCCAGCAGCGAGCGAGGGCAGGAACTTCTACCTAACTATGGCTACACCTTC.

The gene calls are TRBV6-2 or TRBV6-3 and TRBJ2-6; D may be TRBD2 (5 bases). The CDR3 is 16 residues long. The germline V gene encodes CDR1 MNHEY and CDR2 SVGEGT. Between the trimmed V and J ends, which lost 2 bases and 4 bases, there was a span of 12 bases. This chain's CDR3 is CASSYPGFGGANVLTF. The CDR3 DNA reads as TGTGCCAGCAGTTACCCGGGATTTGGAGGGGCCAACGTCCTGACTTTC.

This clone came up once. The chain employs TRBV12-5 and TRBJ2-1; the match to TRBD2 covers 7 bases. CDR1 is LGHNT and CDR2 is FRNRAP in the germline V gene. V dropped 3 bases and J dropped 5; count of bases not matched to a gene: 4. The length of the CDR3 is 14 residues. The CDR3 reads CASGFSGANNEQFF. The CDR3 nucleotides are TGTGCTAGTGGTTTCAGCGGGGCAAACAATGAGCAGTTCTTC. The full variable domain, with the rest looked up from reference TRBV12-5 and TRBJ2-1, is DARVTQTPRHKVTEMGQEVTMRCQPILGHNTVFWYRQTMMQGLELLAYFRNRAPLDDSGMPKDRFSAEMPDATLATLKIQPSEPRDSAVYFCASGFSGANNEQFFGPGTRLTVL.

This clone has a single count. The rearrangement uses TRBV6-2 or TRBV6-3 and TRBJ2-7; 16 nucleotides line up with TRBD2. The germline V gene has CDR1 MNHEY and CDR2 SVGEGT. This CDR3 comprises 17 residues. Trimming cost V 6 bases and J 4 bases; bases outside gene matches: 9. CDR3 DNA: TGTGCCAGCAGCGGGACTAGCGGGAGGGTGAGATATTACGAGCAGTACTTC. Translating it yields CASSGTSGRVRYYEQYF.

This sequence joins TRBV5-1 and TRBJ2-7; D perhaps matches TRBD2 (5 bases). Trimming removed 4 bases from V and 9 bases from J, with 11 bases in between. Germline V gene sequence: CDR1 SGHRS, CDR2 YFSETQ. This CDR3 spans 11 amino acids. The chain's CDR3 is CASSDREGQYF. The CDR3 DNA is TGCGCCAGCAGCGACCGGGAAGGGCAGTACTTC.

Written as DNA, the CDR3 is TGTGCCAGCAGCGTAGTAGCGACTAGCGGTTCAGATACGCAGTATTTT. It is translated as CASSVVATSGSDTQYF. The chain has TRBV9 and TRBJ2-3, with 9 bases lining up with TRBD2. This CDR3 spans 16 amino acids. The V gene's germline CDR1 is SGDLS and CDR2 YYNGEE. V lost 0 bases, J lost 4 bases, and 6 bases stayed unmatched.

V usage is TRBV7-9 and J usage is TRBJ1-1; TRBD1 matches 7 bases. The CDR3 covers 13 residues. V was pared by 5 bases and J by 4 bases, with 4 bases of the junction left unmatched. Looked up from germline, CDR1 is SEHNR and CDR2 is FQNEAQ (reference sequence). In DNA form, the CDR3 reads TGTGCCAGCAGCCGACAGGGTAGCACTGAAGCTTTCTTT. Translation gives CASSRQGSTEAFF.

The CDR3 loop reads CASRQTSGYTDTQYF. The CDR3 bases are TGTGCCAGCAGGCAAACTAGCGGATACACAGATACGCAGTATTTT. This sequence joins TRBV6-5 and TRBJ2-3, with 8 bases lining up with TRBD2. The germline V gene encodes CDR1 MNHEY and CDR2 SVGAGI. The CDR3 loop spans 15 amino acids. J lost 2 bases, V lost 6 bases, and 7 bases had no gene match.

On this clone: Other DNA sequences in this specimen translate into the identical CDR3. This chain uses TRBV5-1 with TRBJ1-1; no reliable D call. This CDR3 spans 13 amino acids. Germline V gene sequence: CDR1 SGHRS, CDR2 YFSETQ. V lost 3 bases, J lost 0 bases, and 6 bases lay in between. The chain's CDR3 is CASSSGLNTEAFF. The CDR3 DNA reads as TGCGCCAGCAGCTCCGGTTTGAACACTGAAGCTTTCTTT.

This clone has just a few counts. V and J are TRBV7-2 and TRBJ2-3, with TRBD2 identical over 8 bases. The ends lost 5 bases at V and 2 bases at J; junction bases unmatched: 9. The CDR3 is 16 residues long. Looked up from germline, CDR1 is SGHTA and CDR2 is FQGNSA. The CDR3 nucleotides are TGTGCCAGCAGCCCGGCACCTAGCGGGCCCACAGATACGCAGTATTTT. It is translated as CASSPAPSGPTDTQYF.

V gene TRBV19 combines with J gene TRBJ1-3; D is possibly TRBD1 (6 bases). There are 17 residues in the CDR3. Trimming removed 5 bases from V and 0 bases from J, with 17 bases in between. In germline, CDR1 is LNHDA, CDR2 SQIVND (reference sequence). The CDR3 loop reads CASSETGQSHSGNTIYF. In nucleotides, the CDR3 is TGTGCCAGTAGTGAAACCGGACAGTCCCACTCTGGAAACACCATATATTTT.

This clone was seen only once. This sequence joins TRBV19 and TRBJ2-3; D gene uncertain. The germline V and J ends were trimmed by 6 bases and 0 bases, with 7 bases remaining between them. The CDR3 has 13 amino acids. Germline CDR1 is LNHDA and CDR2 is SQIVND (reference sequence). The CDR3 coding sequence is TGTGCCAGTAGCGTCCTTAGCACAGATACGCAGTATTTT. It translates to CASSVLSTDTQYF.

The chain employs TRBV3-1 (or the pseudogene TRBV3-2) and TRBJ1-4; TRBD1 agrees at 9 bases. V shed 4 bases and J 10 bases; nucleotides not matched to a gene: 10. The length of the CDR3 is 15 residues. Germline V gene lookup returns CDR1 LGHDT and CDR2 YNNKEL (reference sequence). Here the CDR3 reads CASSLPGQGPGKLFF. In DNA form, the CDR3 reads TGTGCCAGCAGCCTCCCGGGACAGGGTCCCGGAAAACTGTTTTTT.

The chain couples TRBV5-5 to TRBJ1-3, with TRBD1 as a possible D gene (6 bases). The CDR3 spans 16 residues. V lost 4 bases to trimming and J lost 2 bases, with 16 bases between them. Germline lookup yields CDR1 SGHKS and CDR2 YYEKEE (reference sequence). CDR3 amino acids: CASSPDLWDTGNTIYF. The CDR3 DNA is TGTGCCAGCAGCCCTGACTTGTGGGACACTGGAAACACCATATATTTT.

The chain employs TRBV5-1 and TRBJ2-2; TRBD2 is a possible D gene (5 bases). The CDR3 is made up of 15 amino acids. The V gene's germline CDR1 is SGHRS and CDR2 YFSETQ. With 0 bases removed from V and 6 bases from J, the gap between germline ends came to 12 bases. CDR3 nucleotide sequence: TGCGCCAGCAGCTTGGGTGCGGGTCAGGCCGGGGAGCTGTTTTTT. Translated, it gives CASSLGAGQAGELFF.

V is TRBV3-1 (or the pseudogene TRBV3-2) and J is TRBJ1-3, with unresolved D. Trimming shortened V by 6 bases and J by 4 bases, and 10 bases separated the two germline ends. The V gene's germline CDR1 is LGHDT and CDR2 YNNKEL (reference sequence). The CDR3 contains 13 residues. The CDR3 coding sequence is TGTGCCAGCAGTCCGGGATCCGGAAACACCATATATTTT. This encodes CASSPGSGNTIYF.

This rearrangement joins TRBV6-5 to TRBJ2-6; D possibly corresponds to TRBD1 (6 bases). The germline V gene has CDR1 MNHEY and CDR2 SVGAGI. V was clipped by 7 bases and J by 1 base, with 8 bases between them. The CDR3 is 14 residues long. The CDR3 loop reads CASNQGSGANVLTF. CDR3 DNA: TGTGCCAGCAATCAGGGGTCTGGGGCCAACGTCCTGACTTTC.

The chain employs TRBV10-2 and TRBJ1-1; no definite D call. Trimming cost V 7 bases and J 0 bases, with 9 bases left between them. Germline V gives CDR1 WSHSY, CDR2 SAAADI. This CDR3 comprises 13 residues. CDR3 DNA sequence: TGCGCCAGCAACGGGAACGTGAACACTGAAGCTTTCTTT. The encoded protein is CASNGNVNTEAFF.